This T cell receptor beta chain stems from a study of shared clonotypes between healthy human individuals. Study conclusions and caveats: In having few donors, the study represented limited genetic and exposure-history diversity.

The V gene end was trimmed by 2 bases and the J gene end by 7 bases; junction bases not matched to a gene: 7. This CDR3 region has 15 residues. Germline V CDR1 and CDR2: GTSNPN, SVGIG (reference sequence). Only in-frame clones appear in the TCRdb table, and some are missing; sequencing was by immunoSEQ multiplex PCR. The repertoire holds about 2.1 million clones, with 93% as singletons. In the case of this clone: Antigen: not known.

Terminally differentiated effector memory CD45RA+ cells were left out of the naive CD8 fraction, which was CD45RO-negative and positively selected for CCR7. This chain links TRBV30 with TRBJ1-5, with TRBD1 matching 11 bases. This clonotype was obtained from a man younger than 35 in good health. Some clones in this sample may be carry-over from other donors' samples. The material sequenced was naive CD8+ T cells from PBMCs. For the CDR3, the DNA is TGTGCCTGGAGTCCCGGGACAGGGGGTTGGCAGCCCCAGCATTTT. Translated: CAWSPGTGGWQPQHF.